These 31 T cell receptor beta chains share one sample of origin, sequenced in a study of T cells in Graves' hyperthyroidism and ophthalmopathy. TCR beta CDR3 regions were amplified from RNA transcripts. The HTBI primer set served for first-round RT-PCR of the TCR CDR3. TCRdb re-called the multiplex PCR reads with MiXCR, one entry per CDR3 protein. The sample lists nearly 750,000 distinct CDR3 sequences, around a third seen once, with around 31% in the top ten. Input material: blood. The receptor source for this set is a woman in her forties with Graves' hyperthyroidism.

This clonotype was seen ten or more times. V and J are TRBV20-1 and TRBJ1-2; 7 bases are shared with TRBD1. The CDR3 contains 14 residues. J lost 3 bases, V lost 5 bases, and 9 bases had no gene match. CDR1 and CDR2 from the germline V gene are DFQATT and SNEGSKA (reference sequence). CDR3 nucleotide sequence: TGCAGTGCTCCAAAGGACAGGCTCTACTATGGCTACACCTTC. Its protein product is CSAPKDRLYYGYTF.

This chain connects TRBV6-1 to TRBJ1-4; perhaps TRBD1 as D (5 bases). Germline values: CDR1 MNHNS, CDR2 SASEGT. This CDR3 has 15 residues. The V end lost 6 bases, the J end lost 5 bases, and 16 bases lay between the germline ends. CDR3 sequence: CASSHRDRLNEKLFF. The CDR3 nucleotides are TGTGCCAGCAGCCACCGGGACCGGTTGAATGAAAAACTGTTTTTT.

For this clonotype: At one of its ends the junction is not consistent with the germline gene, which may arise from a read error. The chain joins TRBV7-2 to TRBJ2-7; D remains ambiguous. Per germline, CDR1 SGHTA and CDR2 FQGNSA. This CDR3 has 13 residues. The CDR3 here is CASSQERTYEQYF. The CDR3 coding sequence is TGCGCCAGCAGCCAAGAAAGAACCTACGAGCAGTACTTC.

This clonotype was observed at least ten times. Its ends do not fully match the called genes, so a read error is possible. The chain recombines TRBV20-1 with TRBJ1-2; tentatively, D is TRBD1 (5 bases). Germline V gives CDR1 DFQATT, CDR2 SNEGSKA (reference sequence). The CDR3 covers 13 residues. CDR3 sequence reads: CSAGDRLNYGYTF. DNA for the CDR3: TGCAGTGCTGGAGACAGACTTAACTATGGCTACACCTTC.

This clonotype was counted at least ten times. This chain uses TRBV11-2 with TRBJ2-7; D uncertain. V was shortened by 8 bases and J by 3 bases, with 14 bases between the two germline ends. Germline V gene data show CDR1 as SGHAT and CDR2 as FQNNGV. This CDR3 comprises 13 residues. The CDR3 nucleotides are TGTGCCAGCGGAGACGGCGCCGACTACGAGCAGTACTTC. This codes for CASGDGADYEQYF.

The genes are TRBV10-3 and TRBJ2-2, with 8 bases identical to TRBD2. Trimming removed 10 bases from V and 5 bases from J; junction bases left unmatched: 9. The CDR3 is made up of 14 amino acids. CDR1 and CDR2 (germline): ENHRY, SYGVKD. The CDR3 protein is CATRLATGTGELFF. The CDR3, as DNA: TGTGCCACCAGACTAGCGACGGGGACCGGGGAGCTGTTTTTT.

This clonotype has at least ten counts. The V gene is TRBV10-3, the J gene TRBJ2-5, with D tentatively TRBD1 (6 bases). V was clipped by 2 bases and J by 5 bases, with 18 bases between them. The CDR3 extends over 16 amino acids. Germline V gives CDR1 ENHRY, CDR2 SYGVKD. The CDR3 nucleotides read TGTGCCATCAGTGAGCCGACGGTTCCAGGGGAGGAGACCCAGTACTTC. Amino acids: CAISEPTVPGEETQYF.

The chain is built from TRBV10-3 and TRBJ2-2; a possible D gene is TRBD2 (5 bases). This CDR3 region has 12 residues. CDR1 and CDR2 (germline): ENHRY, SYGVKD. Deletions cut 10 bases from V and 10 bases from J, with 16 bases between. CDR3 region: CATTIGLEELFF. CDR3 nucleotide sequence: TGTGCCACCACAATCGGACTTGAGGAGCTGTTTTTT.

With respect to this clonotype: Since a much larger clone is just one base distant, this may be a read error. The rearrangement links TRBV7-6 to TRBJ1-1; unclear D gene. The CDR3 contains 11 residues. Germline CDR1 reads SGHVS; CDR2 reads FNYEAQ. V was pared by 5 bases and J by 10 bases, with 11 bases between. Here the CDR3 DNA reads TGTGCCAGCAGCCCCAACCGGATAGCTTTCTTT. It is translated as CASSPNRIAFF.

The rearrangement joins TRBV3-1 to TRBJ1-2; 7 bases agree with TRBD1. This CDR3 is 14 amino acids long. CDR1 and CDR2 (germline): LGHDT, YNNKEL (reference sequence). The V gene end was trimmed by 8 bases and the J gene end by 8 bases; junction bases not matched to a gene: 14. The CDR3 loop is CASGSQGILGGYTF. For the CDR3, the DNA is TGTGCCAGCGGGTCACAGGGGATACTTGGCGGCTACACCTTC.

V usage is TRBV7-2 and J usage is TRBJ2-5; TRBD1 aligns across 8 bases. The CDR3 loop spans 15 amino acids. The V segment lost 5 bases and the J segment 5 bases; nucleotides outside the gene matches: 10. The V gene's germline CDR1 is SGHTA and CDR2 FQGNSA. In DNA form, the CDR3 reads TGTGCCAGCAGCACTAACAGGGGGAGGATGGAGACCCAGTACTTC. It encodes CASSTNRGRMETQYF.

The CDR3 loop reads CASRQEPNYGYTF. In nucleotides, the CDR3 is TGTGCCAGCCGACAGGAACCTAACTATGGCTACACCTTC. The J gene is TRBJ1-2, the V gene TRBV28; D is possibly TRBD1 (6 bases). The CDR3 is 13 amino acids. Trimming left V 8 bases short and J 0 bases short, with 10 bases between. Germline V gene sequence: CDR1 MDHEN, CDR2 SYDVKM.

V gene TRBV19 combines with J gene TRBJ2-2; D is possibly TRBD1 or TRBD2 (5 bases each). This CDR3 is 15 amino acids long. Trimming cost V 11 bases and J 5 bases, with 21 bases left between them. CDR1 LNHDA and CDR2 SQIVND come from the germline V gene (reference sequence). The CDR3 spells CAGLSRQRDTGELFF. The CDR3 DNA follows: TGTGCCGGCCTTTCCCGACAGAGGGATACCGGGGAGCTGTTTTTT.

This clonotype was seen at least ten times. This chain uses TRBV10-3 with TRBJ2-5; D is uncertain. The CDR3 has 13 residues. Germline assignment: CDR1 ENHRY and CDR2 SYGVKD. The V and J ends lost 10 bases and 0 bases respectively, with 12 bases between them. CDR3 DNA: TGTGCCACCCAAACACGGAACCAAGAGACCCAGTACTTC. Its translation is CATQTRNQETQYF.

There are many counts of this clonotype. The chain links TRBV20-1 to TRBJ2-5; 13 positions agree with TRBD2. The CDR3 runs to 14 residues. From germline, CDR1 is DFQATT and CDR2 SNEGSKA (reference sequence). V was pared by 6 bases and J by 4 bases, with 5 bases of the junction left unmatched. The CDR3 region is CSASGLAGRETQYF. The CDR3 DNA follows: TGCAGTGCCTCGGGACTAGCGGGGAGAGAGACCCAGTACTTC.

This clonotype has a count of ten or more. V and J are TRBV18 and TRBJ2-5; possible D gene TRBD2, 5 bases. The V end was cut by 8 bases, the J end by 5 bases, with 15 bases between. The CDR3 covers 13 residues. Germline V gives CDR1 KGHSH, CDR2 LQKENI. In nucleotides, the CDR3 is TGTGCCAGCAGCCCCCCGGGCGGGGAGACCCAGTACTTC. Its protein product is CASSPPGGETQYF.

This clonotype has a handful of counts. The chain uses TRBV27 and TRBJ1-6; TRBD1 is a possible D gene (5 bases). Germline V gene data show CDR1 as MNHEY and CDR2 as SMNVEV (reference sequence). V lost 8 bases, J lost 14 bases, and 25 bases lay in between. This CDR3 region has 15 residues. CDR3 in amino acids: CASGQRGYHIRSLHF. DNA for the CDR3: TGTGCCAGCGGACAAAGGGGATACCACATTAGGTCCCTCCACTTT.

This clonotype was counted a few times. V is TRBV10-3 and J is TRBJ2-7; D is uncertain. Germline loops: CDR1 ENHRY, CDR2 SYGVKD. This CDR3 comprises 12 residues. V shed 5 bases and J shed 5 bases, with 10 bases lying between them. CDR3 sequence: CAISNVRDEQYF. The CDR3 DNA sequence: TGTGCCATCAGTAACGTTCGAGACGAGCAGTACTTC.

This clonotype turned up a few times. With a much larger clone just one base away, this may be a read error. The V call is TRBV7-2, the J call TRBJ2-7, with TRBD2 as a possible D gene (5 bases). V was pared by 1 base and J by 5 bases, with 6 bases between. CDR3 size: 12 residues. Germline assignment: CDR1 SGHTA and CDR2 FQGNSA. CDR3 loop: CASSLDGDEQYF. The CDR3, as DNA: TGTGCCAGCAGCTTAGACGGGGACGAGCAGTACTTC.

This clonotype appeared a few times. This chain connects TRBV7-9 to TRBJ1-1, with D hard to call. V lost 5 bases, J lost 4 bases, and 14 bases lay in between. The CDR3 totals 14 residues. Germline V gene sequence: CDR1 SEHNR, CDR2 FQNEAQ (reference sequence). Written as DNA, the CDR3 is TGTGCCAGCAGCCCCCTCCGGTGGGGCACTGAAGCTTTCTTT. Its translation is CASSPLRWGTEAFF.

Concerning this clonotype: One base away lies a much larger clone, so this may be a sequencing read error. The rearrangement uses TRBV20-1 and TRBJ1-6; D is ambiguous. From germline, CDR1 is DFQATT and CDR2 SNEGSKA (reference sequence). The CDR3 length is 15 residues. Trimming removed 4 bases from V and 0 bases from J, with 10 bases in between. CDR3 nucleotide sequence: TGCAGTGCTACACTCCTAGACTCCTATAATTCACCCCTCCACTTT. It specifies CSATLLDSYNSPLHF.

This clonotype was detected a few times. The chain couples TRBV20-1 to TRBJ2-5, with D maybe TRBD1 (6 bases). The germline V gene encodes CDR1 DFQATT and CDR2 SNEGSKA (reference sequence). V lost 3 bases, J lost 2 bases, and 19 bases lay in between. The CDR3 is made up of 16 amino acids. This CDR3 reads CSARDSQKGLQETQYF. As DNA, the CDR3 is TGCAGTGCTAGGGACAGTCAAAAGGGGCTGCAAGAGACCCAGTACTTC.

V is TRBV12-3 or TRBV12-4 and J is TRBJ2-5, with D perhaps matching TRBD2 (6 bases). The CDR3 is 13 amino acids. V gave up 7 bases and J gave up 1 base, with 10 bases separating them. CDR3 residues: CASTGSFQETQYF. The CDR3 DNA sequence: TGTGCCAGCACCGGGAGTTTCCAAGAGACCCAGTACTTC.

J is TRBJ1-2 and V is TRBV4-3; D remains ambiguous. V shed 0 bases and J shed 2 bases, with 16 bases lying between them. Germline V CDR1 and CDR2: LGHNA, YSLEER. The length of the CDR3 is 17 residues. CDR3 coding DNA: TGCGCCAGCAGCCAAGATATGGCAGAGAGCTCGAACTATGGCTACACCTTC. Its translation is CASSQDMAESSNYGYTF.

This clonotype was seen ten or more times. CDR3 nucleotide sequence: TGTGCCAGCAGCCAAGACTACAGCCCTAACTATGGCTACACCTTC. Translation: CASSQDYSPNYGYTF. The chain carries TRBV14 and TRBJ1-2; D is undetermined. Between the trimmed V and J ends, which lost 0 bases and 0 bases, there was a span of 8 bases. The CDR3 spans 15 residues. CDR1 and CDR2 (germline): SGHDN, FVKESK.

This clonotype was observed at least ten times. The chain carries TRBV7-2 and TRBJ2-2; 8 bases line up with TRBD2. Germline V gene sequence: CDR1 SGHTA, CDR2 FQGNSA. Trimming removed 1 base from V and 2 bases from J; junction bases left unmatched: 6. The CDR3 loop spans 17 amino acids. This CDR3 is CASSLEAGVLNTGELFF. DNA for the CDR3: TGTGCCAGCAGCTTAGAAGCGGGGGTTCTCAACACCGGGGAGCTGTTTTTT. The full variable domain, in which reference TRBV7-2 and TRBJ2-2 provide the parts outside the CDR3, is GAGVSQSPSNKVTEKGKDVELRCDPISGHTALYWYRQSLGQGLEFLIYFQGNSAPDKSGLPSDRFSAERTGGSVSTLTIQRTQQEDSAVYLCASSLEAGVLNTGELFFGEGSRLTVL.

A word on this clonotype: A much larger clone sits a single nucleotide away, making a read error possible. The rearrangement links TRBV10-3 to TRBJ2-2; D is unresolved. Trimming removed 2 bases from V and 5 bases from J, with 3 bases in between. The CDR3 has 12 amino acids. In germline, CDR1 is ENHRY, CDR2 SYGVKD. DNA for the CDR3: TGTGCCATCAGTGAGCCAACCGGGGAGCTGTTTTTT. It is translated as CAISEPTGELFF.

This clonotype was detected only a few times. The rearrangement joins TRBV5-1 to TRBJ2-2; D is unclear. V dropped 0 bases and J dropped 2 bases, with 17 bases sitting between them. Germline lookup yields CDR1 SGHRS and CDR2 YFSETQ. The CDR3 contains 18 residues. Here the CDR3 reads CASSLGSHPIANTGELFF. CDR3 sequence (DNA): TGCGCCAGCAGCTTGGGCTCGCATCCCATAGCCAACACCGGGGAGCTGTTTTTT.

The table lists this clonotype with a count of one. A read error may account for a junction end that differs from germline. The chain joins TRBV29-1 to TRBJ1-5, with a possible D match to TRBD1 (5 bases). From germline, CDR1 is SQVTM and CDR2 ANQGSEA. This CDR3 region has 14 residues. For the CDR3, the DNA is TGCAGCGTTGGCGGTTCAGGGAGCAATCAGCACCAGCATTTT. Its protein product is CSVGGSGSNQHQHF.

The table lists this clonotype with many counts. This chain's CDR3 is CASSFGLAGAAGETQYF. The CDR3, as DNA: TGTGCCAGCAGCTTCGGACTAGCGGGGGCGGCGGGGGAGACCCAGTACTTC. The genes are TRBV7-2 and TRBJ2-5; the match to TRBD2 covers 13 bases. The J segment lost 5 bases and the V segment lost 3 bases, leaving 9 bases of the junction unmatched. This CDR3 comprises 17 residues. Germline V gives CDR1 SGHTA, CDR2 FQGNSA.

Worth noting for this clonotype: Mismatch with germline at one junction end may stem from a read error. The chain couples TRBV4-3 to TRBJ1-2; 9 nucleotides align to TRBD1. The CDR3 consists of 16 residues. The germline gives CDR1 LGHNA, CDR2 YSLEER. DNA for the CDR3: TGCGTCAGCAGCCAAGGGGGACAGGGAAGATCGTATGGCTACACCTTC. The encoded protein is CVSSQGGQGRSYGYTF.